This TCR beta chain was recovered during a study of shared clonotypes between healthy human individuals. Study-wide context: The donor group consisted of a couple of women and a few men, aged 18 to 49.

Unsorted samples relied on roughly 100 million PBMCs, which served as the source of genomic DNA. The protocol was immunoSEQ multiplex PCR, while the TCRdb copy is restricted to in-frame clones and leaves out a portion. Among about 510,000 clones listed, over 60% were seen once. This CDR3 is built from 18 residues. The germline CDR1 and CDR2 sequences are SNHLY and FYNNEI. Unmatched junction bases numbered 4, after V lost 4 bases and J lost 0 bases. The V and J genes are TRBV2 and TRBJ2-2; TRBD2 aligns across 14 bases. The sample comprised PBMCs. The TCR was taken from a woman aged 40 to 55 in good health. Some clones in this sample may be carry-over from other donors' samples. The CDR3 DNA reads TGTGCCAGCAGTGTACGGACTAGCGGGAGGCCGAACACCGGGGAGCTGTTTTTT. It codes for CASSVRTSGRPNTGELFF. The entire variable domain, with the rest obtained from reference TRBV2 and TRBJ2-2, is as follows: EPEVTQTPSHQVTQMGQEVILRCVPISNHLYFYWYRQILGQKVEFLVSFYNNEISEKSEIFDDQFSVERPDGSNFTLKIRSTKLEDSAMYFCASSVRTSGRPNTGELFFGEGSRLTVL.